This is a list of T cell receptor beta chains from one sample in a study of graft-versus-host responses after intestinal transplantation. Sequenced by immunoSEQ multiplex PCR; TCRdb stores in-frame clones only, minus some. The sample shows 80,000 to 100,000 clones, around nine tenths of them seen only once. Antigens for these TCRs are unknown. The sample in question was unstimulated CD4+ T cells sorted from spleen or lymph node cells, obtained before intestinal transplant. All receptors derive from a human donor who received an intestinal transplant. CDR3s include the opening cysteine and the closing phenylalanine or tryptophan. A D gene is named only where the DNA matches it firmly. Where a row states a size, it is once, few, many or the class of an expanded clone; other rows omit it.

cdr3_nt | cdr3_aa | clone_size | cdr3_length | j_call | v_call | d_call
TGCGCCAGCAGCCACACGTTCCTTGGCGGGGCTTACAATGAGCAGTTCTTC | CASSHTFLGGAYNEQFF | . | 17 | TRBJ2-1 | TRBV4-1 | .
TGTGCCACCAGCCCCCCCTCGGGACAGGGAGGGTATCAGCCCCAGCATTTT | CATSPPSGQGGYQPQHF | . | 17 | TRBJ1-5 | TRBV15 | TRBD1
TGTGCCAGCAGACGGACTAGCGAGTACGAGCAGTACTTC | CASRRTSEYEQYF | . | 13 | TRBJ2-7 | TRBV11-1 | TRBD2
TGTGCCTGGAACATCGACCTCGCCAGGGACACTGAAGCTTTCTTT | CAWNIDLARDTEAFF | . | 15 | TRBJ1-1 | TRBV30 | .
TGCGCCAGCAGCAAGTTACAGGGTTACAATGAGCAGTTCTTC | CASSKLQGYNEQFF | . | 14 | TRBJ2-1 | TRBV5-1 | .
TGTGCCAGCAGCTCCGTGACAGGGGTAGCTTCACCCCTCCACTTT | CASSSVTGVASPLHF | . | 15 | TRBJ1-6 | TRBV9 | TRBD1
TGTGCCACGGACAAGCTGAACACTGAAGCTTTCTTT | CATDKLNTEAFF | . | 12 | TRBJ1-1 | TRBV2 | .
TGCAGCGTTGTCCGGGACAGGGGCACAGATACGCAGTATTTT | CSVVRDRGTDTQYF | once | 14 | TRBJ2-3 | TRBV29-1 | TRBD1
TGTGCCAGCCCGCAGGGTATTAACTCTGGGGCCAACGTCCTGACTTTC | CASPQGINSGANVLTF | . | 16 | TRBJ2-6 | TRBV7-9 | .
TGTGCCTGGAGTAGGACTTACGAGCAGTACTTC | CAWSRTYEQYF | . | 11 | TRBJ2-7 | TRBV30 | .
TGTGCCAGCAGTCGGAGCGGGAGGGCCTCTACCGGGGAGCTGTTTTTT | CASSRSGRASTGELFF | . | 16 | TRBJ2-2 | TRBV6-4 | TRBD2
TGTGCCAGCAGTGCGACAGGGTGGAAAGAAAAACTGTTTTTT | CASSATGWKEKLFF | . | 14 | TRBJ1-4 | TRBV5-6 | TRBD1
TGTGCCAGCATCGGGACAGGACGTACCGATGAAGCTTTCTTT | CASIGTGRTDEAFF | few | 14 | TRBJ1-1 | TRBV2 | TRBD1
TGTGCCAGCACCCCGGGAAGATTCACTGAAGCTTTCTTT | CASTPGRFTEAFF | few | 13 | TRBJ1-1 | TRBV4-2 | .
TGCGCCAGCAGCTCCGTGTCAGATACGCAGTATTTT | CASSSVSDTQYF | . | 12 | TRBJ2-3 | TRBV5-1 | .
TGTGCCAGCAGTGAAGTAGCCTATGAGCAGTTCTTC | CASSEVAYEQFF | . | 12 | TRBJ2-1 | TRBV6-1 | .
TGTGCCTGGAGTGCCGTTCCCAGGGGAGAGACCCAGTACTTC | CAWSAVPRGETQYF | . | 14 | TRBJ2-5 | TRBV30 | .
TGTGCCAGCAGCACCACCCAGGGGATCTTTTTGGCTAGGGAGCAGTACTTC | CASSTTQGIFLAREQYF | . | 17 | TRBJ2-7 | TRBV5-4 | .
TGCGCCAGCAGCTTGGTACAGGCGAACTCCTACAATGAGCAGTTCTTC | CASSLVQANSYNEQFF | few | 16 | TRBJ2-1 | TRBV5-1 | .
TGTGCCAGCAGCTTTGGGAGGAAGAGCACCGGGGAGCTGTTTTTT | CASSFGRKSTGELFF | . | 15 | TRBJ2-2 | TRBV7-2 | .
TGCGCCAGCAGCTCCGACGGGAGCTCCTACAATGAGCAGTTCTTC | CASSSDGSSYNEQFF | . | 15 | TRBJ2-1 | TRBV5-1 | .
TGTGCCAGCAGCTTTGGACAGGGGGTGGGCTATGGCTACACCTTC | CASSFGQGVGYGYTF | . | 15 | TRBJ1-2 | TRBV5-4 | TRBD1
TGTGCCAGCAGTGTCCTAGGCACAGATACGCAGTATTTT | CASSVLGTDTQYF | . | 13 | TRBJ2-3 | TRBV2 | .
TGTGCCAGCAGACCCCCCGGACTAGCGGACTACAATGAGCAGTTCTTC | CASRPPGLADYNEQFF | . | 16 | TRBJ2-1 | TRBV2 | TRBD2
TGTGCCAGCAGGAGAATAGGGGGGGGCGGTGAGACCCAGTACTTC | CASRRIGGGGETQYF | . | 15 | TRBJ2-5 | TRBV6-6 | .
TGCGCCAGCAGTGAGTCGTTAACCCTAAATGAGCAGTTCTTC | CASSESLTLNEQFF | . | 14 | TRBJ2-1 | TRBV10-1 | .
TGTGCCAGCACCGGGAGGACTGAGCAGTTCTTC | CASTGRTEQFF | . | 11 | TRBJ2-1 | TRBV2 | TRBD2
TGCGCCAGCAGAACAGGGGCGTTCGATTCTGGGGCCAACGTCCTGACTTTC | CASRTGAFDSGANVLTF | once | 17 | TRBJ2-6 | TRBV5-1 | TRBD1
TGTGCCAGCAGTGAAGCGCGGATAGGGGGCACAGATACGCAGTATTTT | CASSEARIGGTDTQYF | . | 16 | TRBJ2-3 | TRBV6-1 | .
TGTGCCAGCAGCTTAGACAGGTTCTCCTACGAGCAGTACTTC | CASSLDRFSYEQYF | . | 14 | TRBJ2-7 | TRBV7-2 | .
TGCGCCAGCAGCCGCCGGGACAGTGACAGCTCCTATAATTCACCCCTCCACTTT | CASSRRDSDSSYNSPLHF | . | 18 | TRBJ1-6 | TRBV4-1 | TRBD1
TGCGCCAGCAGCCGCGGACAGGGGCTGGTTAATGAAAAACTGTTTTTT | CASSRGQGLVNEKLFF | . | 16 | TRBJ1-4 | TRBV5-1 | TRBD1
TGCGCCAGCAGCCAATCCCCCGGGACAGGGGGTTACACCGGGGAGCTGTTTTTT | CASSQSPGTGGYTGELFF | . | 18 | TRBJ2-2 | TRBV4-3 | TRBD1
TGTGCCAGCAGCCGGGGGAGACTACTAGTCAAAGAGACCCAGTACTTC | CASSRGRLLVKETQYF | . | 16 | TRBJ2-5 | TRBV2 | .
TGCGCCAGTAGTCAGGGACTAGCGAAGTACAATGAGCAGTTCTTC | CASSQGLAKYNEQFF | . | 15 | TRBJ2-1 | TRBV5-1 | TRBD2
TGTGCCAGCAGCATAGACAGGGTGACCCAGTACTTC | CASSIDRVTQYF | once | 12 | TRBJ2-5 | TRBV7-3 | TRBD1
TGTGCCTGGATCGGGACAGGTCGCACCGGGGAGCTGTTTTTT | CAWIGTGRTGELFF | . | 14 | TRBJ2-2 | TRBV30 | TRBD1